This TCR beta chain was identified during a study of CD8 T cell repertoires and HIV-1 epitope variants (dated by TCRdb to 2020 to 2022). Turning to the overall study: Twenty-five peptides representing autologous and known Gag and Nef epitope variants were each used to stimulate T cells in separate culture wells. Three Gag epitope families and Nef HW9 and YT9 were included among the tested epitopes. T cells were enriched with the EasySep Human T Cell Enrichment Kit and co-cultured with equal numbers of autologous T cell-negative cells as antigen-presenting cells. A total of approximately 89 T cell cultures were run, with each culture condition performed in triplicate except for one peptide, which was performed in duplicate. The cultures were grown for 10 days in IMDM with gentamicin, and half of the media was changed on days 3 and 7 with IL-2, IL-7 and IL-15 added. An aliquot of 1M T cells was saved as an uncultured baseline condition, separate from the roughly 80 T cell cultures. The control conditions were a CMV, EBV and flu peptide pool, the Ebola AY9 epitope as a negative control, and a well with no peptide.

TCR beta CDR3 regions were sequenced at survey depth on the immunoSEQ platform. The QIAamp DNA micro kit was used to extract genomic DNA from every cultured and uncultured CD8+ T cell population. Concerning the study's data processing: Any sample with under 5,000 productive reads was excluded, and this exclusion removed about 6.5% of the roughly 80 cultures stimulated with HIV peptides. Sequences were trimmed to CDR3 by a MANAFEST web app, and nonproductive sequences, CDR3s under 5 amino acids, and sequences not starting with C or ending with F/W were removed. Antigen-specific clonotypes had to expand in at least 2 of 3 replicates versus no-peptide control at FDR 0.01, only within one epitope family. In addition, a specific clonotype needed a frequency at least fivefold higher than in wells stimulated with peptides from other epitope families. The immuneACCESS repertoire file appears here via TCRdb, limited to in-frame rearrangements. These files lack a portion of the clones; in checked studies, under half of the deficit traces to unresolved V genes, and the cause of the others is not known. V, J and clone size derive from that table, while D and trimming were established from the DNA sequence. The sample includes approximately 5,000 clones, with approximately 68% observed a single time. The ten largest clones capture over 35% of the sample.

The count of this clone is one. Its cognate antigen has yet to be identified. Base qualities are missing; no much larger clone stands one base away. Summary of the overall study and its limitations: Only TCR beta chains were identified by the assay, and proliferation to antigen, not T cell function or cytokine profile, was indicated. Under ten antigen-specific TCR beta clonotypes were identified, and six of them appeared cross-reactive for autologous or known escape epitope variants. Roughly five clonotypes recognized the Nef KF9 family and one clonotype recognized the HW9 family, while no responses to the TAALDMSHF plasma variant were seen.

The EasySep Human CD8+ T Cell Enrichment Kit was used on day 10 to isolate CD8+ T cells from every culture. V trim: 2 bases; J trim: 3 bases; unmatched bases: 3. The germline V gene provides CDR1 MDHEN and CDR2 SYDVKM. From the cysteine through the phenylalanine, the CDR3 covers 14 amino acids. Of all the DNA, just the CDR3 is kept, 42 bases in frame from base 1. Sequenced sample: cultured CD8+ T cells derived from PBMCs. Rearrangement joined TRBV28 to TRBJ2-7, with TRBD2 matching 8 junction bases. This receptor was identified in a male donor with HIV. The sequenced DNA: TGTGCCAGCAGTTTACCCGGGACTAGCTACGAGCAGTACTTC. This encodes CASSLPGTSYEQYF.